The 16 T cell receptor beta chains presented below share a single source sample, sequenced in a study of OX40 agonist ivuxolimab in advanced cancers. The library was built by means of the immunoSEQ multiplex PCR assay. Imported from immuneACCESS, the table was reduced by TCRdb to in-frame sequences with V and J called. These copies leave out some clones; in studies compared against another copy, an unresolved V gene accounts for under half, and the cause of the remainder is not known. For this sample there are about 40,000 clones; roughly 89% appear just once. The ten largest make up about 0.6% of the sample. The input for sequencing was CD4+ or CD8+ T cells sorted from blood, taken in a trial of the OX40 agonist ivuxolimab. These receptor sequences come from an adult with an advanced solid tumor such as melanoma, head and neck, liver or kidney cancer.

The gene calls are TRBV5-1 and TRBJ1-3; 7 bases line up with TRBD1. The V segment lost 0 bases and the J segment 2 bases; nucleotides outside the gene matches: 2. The CDR3 consists of 15 residues. CDR1 and CDR2 (germline): SGHRS, YFSETQ. The CDR3 DNA is TGCGCCAGCAGCTTGGTCCAGGGGGCTGGAAACACCATATATTTT. It codes for CASSLVQGAGNTIYF.

V usage is TRBV5-4 and J usage is TRBJ1-4; perhaps TRBD1 as D (6 bases). V was trimmed by 5 bases and J by 8 bases, leaving 16 bases between them. The CDR3 length is 14 residues. The germline CDR1 and CDR2 sequences are SGHNT and YYREEE (reference sequence). CDR3 loop: CASSGGQIAEKLFF. DNA of the CDR3: TGTGCCAGCAGTGGGGGGCAAATTGCGGAAAAACTGTTTTTT.

The V gene is TRBV7-2, the J gene TRBJ2-1, with TRBD2 matching over 8 bases. J lost 4 bases, V lost 1 base, and 6 bases had no gene match. Germline V gene sequence: CDR1 SGHTA, CDR2 FQGNSA. This CDR3 region has 16 residues. The DNA for the CDR3 is TGTGCCAGCAGCTTAGTAGGCGGGGGGCAATACAATGAGCAGTTCTTC. Amino acid sequence: CASSLVGGGQYNEQFF.

This chain uses TRBV19 with TRBJ1-2, with D uncertain. The CDR3 has 12 residues. CDR1 LNHDA and CDR2 SQIVND come from the germline V gene (reference sequence). The ends were cut back, 3 bases at V and 3 bases at J, with 5 bases in the middle. CDR3 DNA sequence: TGTGCCAGTAGTATTACAGACTATGGCTACACCTTC. This codes for CASSITDYGYTF.

This sequence joins TRBV12-5 and TRBJ1-4; D uncertain. The germline V gene encodes CDR1 LGHNT and CDR2 FRNRAP. Deletions cut 3 bases from V and 7 bases from J, with 3 bases between. The CDR3 has 11 amino acids. The CDR3: CASGFTEKLFF. DNA for the CDR3: TGTGCTAGTGGTTTTACTGAAAAACTGTTTTTT.

This rearrangement joins TRBV9 to TRBJ1-2, with D unresolved. CDR1 is SGDLS, CDR2 YYNGEE, per germline. This CDR3 is built from 11 residues. Trimming removed 4 bases from V and 8 bases from J, with 9 bases in between. The CDR3 DNA follows: TGTGCCAGCAGCACCAATAGAGGCTACACCTTC. Its protein is CASSTNRGYTF.

This chain uses TRBV15 with TRBJ1-5; unclear D gene. The CDR3 runs 16 residues. CDR1 is LNHNV and CDR2 is YYDKDF in the germline V gene (reference sequence). With 0 bases removed from V and 3 bases from J, the gap between germline ends came to 12 bases. CDR3 residues: CATSRDPGGSNQPQHF. In DNA form, the CDR3 reads TGTGCCACCAGCAGAGATCCGGGCGGTTCCAATCAGCCCCAGCATTTT.

The chain combines TRBV6-6 with TRBJ1-4, with D unclear. This CDR3 is built from 12 residues. Deletions cut 5 bases from V and 16 bases from J, with 17 bases between. Germline V gene lookup returns CDR1 MNHNY and CDR2 SVGAGI (reference sequence). The CDR3 DNA reads as TGTGCCAGCAGTCCCGACCCCGTTAATGGGTTTTTT. Translating gives CASSPDPVNGFF.

This clone was seen only once. The chain joins TRBV5-1 to TRBJ2-6; the D gene is possibly TRBD1 (6 bases). Germline V lookup: CDR1 SGHRS, CDR2 YFSETQ. V lost 0 bases and J 4 bases, leaving 11 bases between the germline ends. The CDR3 consists of 16 residues. The CDR3 DNA is TGCGCCAGCAGCTTGGACAGGGCACGAGGGGCCAACGTCCTGACTTTC. Protein product: CASSLDRARGANVLTF. The full variable domain, completed using reference TRBV5-1 and TRBJ2-6, is KAGVTQTPRYLIKTRGQQVTLSCSPISGHRSVSWYQQTPGQGLQFLFEYFSETQRNKGNFPGRFSGRQFSNSRSEMNVSTLELGDSALYLCASSLDRARGANVLTFGAGSRLTVL.

The chain links TRBV9 to TRBJ2-6, with D possibly matching TRBD1 (6 bases). The length of the CDR3 is 15 residues. Trimming left V 4 bases short and J 4 bases short, with 12 bases between. Per the germline V gene, CDR1 is SGDLS and CDR2 is YYNGEE. CDR3 in DNA: TGTGCCAGCAGCCTCACAGGGAACGGGGCCAACGTCCTGACTTTC. Protein product: CASSLTGNGANVLTF. The variable domain in full, completed from reference TRBV9 and TRBJ2-6, reads DSGVTQTPKHLITATGQRVTLRCSPRSGDLSVYWYQQSLDQGLQFLIQYYNGEERAKGNILERFSAQQFPDLHSELNLSSLELGDSALYFCASSLTGNGANVLTFGAGSRLTVL.

The chain links TRBV2 to TRBJ2-3, with D hard to call. Germline V CDR1 and CDR2: SNHLY, FYNNEI. V was clipped by 4 bases and J by 6 bases, with 8 bases between them. CDR3 length: 12 amino acids. CDR3 coding DNA: TGTGCCAGCAGTGGGACGCTGGATACGCAGTATTTT. Its protein is CASSGTLDTQYF.

The chain links TRBV5-1 to TRBJ2-2, with 7 nucleotides matching TRBD1. This CDR3 is 14 amino acids long. V was pared by 4 bases and J by 6 bases, with 6 bases of the junction left unmatched. CDR1 is SGHRS, CDR2 YFSETQ, per germline. CDR3 DNA: TGCGCCAGCAGCGCCATTCAGGGGGCCGGGGAGCTGTTTTTT. It translates to CASSAIQGAGELFF.

This sequence joins TRBV11-2 and TRBJ2-3, with 7 bases fitting TRBD2. CDR1 and CDR2 from the germline V gene are SGHAT and FQNNGV. This CDR3 has 17 residues. The junction had 13 bases not matched to a gene; V was cut back by 5 bases and J by 2 bases. The DNA of the CDR3 is TGTGCCAGCAGCCGCACGGGTGCGGGGGTAATCACAGATACGCAGTATTTT. This translates into CASSRTGAGVITDTQYF.

The genes are TRBV7-9 and TRBJ2-5; a weak D match, TRBD1 (6 bases). This CDR3 is built from 18 residues. From germline, CDR1 is SEHNR and CDR2 FQNEAQ (reference sequence). The V and J ends lost 6 bases and 4 bases respectively, with 27 bases between them. In nucleotides, the CDR3 is TGTGCCAGCAGACGACGACACAGGGATTCGATACCGGGAGAGACCCAGTACTTC. Residues: CASRRRHRDSIPGETQYF.

The chain is built from TRBV9 and TRBJ2-7; 9 bases match TRBD1. The CDR3 has 15 residues. V lost 0 bases to trimming and J lost 5 bases; unmatched junction nucleotides: 6. Germline V CDR1 and CDR2: SGDLS, YYNGEE. The CDR3 nucleotides read TGTGCCAGCAGCGTAGAGGGACAGGGATCCCACGAGCAGTACTTC. It specifies CASSVEGQGSHEQYF.

This clone was seen just once. V gene TRBV6-1 combines with J gene TRBJ1-5, with no clear D. V lost 3 bases and J lost 0, with 9 bases in between. The CDR3 has 15 amino acids. Germline CDR1 is MNHNS and CDR2 is SASEGT. CDR3 DNA: TGTGCCAGCAGTGAGGGATTAAATAGCAATCAGCCCCAGCATTTT. Translation gives CASSEGLNSNQPQHF.